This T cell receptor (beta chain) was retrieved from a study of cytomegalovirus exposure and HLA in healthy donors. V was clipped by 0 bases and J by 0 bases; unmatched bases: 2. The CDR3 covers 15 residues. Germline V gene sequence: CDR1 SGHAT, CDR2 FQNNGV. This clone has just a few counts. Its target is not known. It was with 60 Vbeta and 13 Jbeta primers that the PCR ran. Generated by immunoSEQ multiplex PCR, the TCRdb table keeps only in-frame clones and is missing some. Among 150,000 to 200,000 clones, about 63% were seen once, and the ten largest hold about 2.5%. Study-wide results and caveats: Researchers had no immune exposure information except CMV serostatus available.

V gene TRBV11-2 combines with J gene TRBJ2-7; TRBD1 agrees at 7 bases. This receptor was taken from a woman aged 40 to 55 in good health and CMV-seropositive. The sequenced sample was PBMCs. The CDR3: CASSLDRDSSYEQYF. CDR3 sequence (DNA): TGTGCCAGCAGCTTAGACCGGGACAGCTCCTACGAGCAGTACTTC.